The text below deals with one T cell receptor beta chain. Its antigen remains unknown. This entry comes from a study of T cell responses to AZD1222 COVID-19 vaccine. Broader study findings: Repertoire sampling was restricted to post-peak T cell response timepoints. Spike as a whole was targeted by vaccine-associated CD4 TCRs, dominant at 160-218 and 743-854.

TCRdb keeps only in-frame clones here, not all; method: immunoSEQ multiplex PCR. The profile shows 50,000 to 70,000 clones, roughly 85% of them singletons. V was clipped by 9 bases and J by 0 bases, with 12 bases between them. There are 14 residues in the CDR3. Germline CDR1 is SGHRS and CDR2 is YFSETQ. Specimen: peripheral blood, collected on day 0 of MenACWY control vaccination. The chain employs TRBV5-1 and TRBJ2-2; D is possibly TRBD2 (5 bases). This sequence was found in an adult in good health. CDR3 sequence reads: CATREVSNTGELFF. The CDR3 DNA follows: TGCGCCACCCGGGAAGTTTCGAACACCGGGGAGCTGTTTTTT. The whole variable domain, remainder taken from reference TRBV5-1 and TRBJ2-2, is KAGVTQTPRYLIKTRGQQVTLSCSPISGHRSVSWYQQTPGQGLQFLFEYFSETQRNKGNFPGRFSGRQFSNSRSEMNVSTLELGDSALYLCATREVSNTGELFFGEGSRLTVL.